The source of this TCR beta chain is a study of blood T cells in healthy people across ages. Next came a second PCR, run for about 7 to 12 cycles, which used a sample-barcoded 5' primer along with a J-beta primer mix. Using its own MiXCR run on the 5' RACE reads, TCRdb lists one record per CDR3 protein. The top ten hold roughly 24% of the sample, which has approximately 2,000,000 distinct CDR3 sequences, 30% to 40% seen once. The CDR3 has 16 amino acids. V dropped 5 bases and J dropped 1 base, with 18 bases sitting between them. From germline, CDR1 is SGHAT and CDR2 FQDESV (reference sequence). The rearrangement uses TRBV11-1 and TRBJ2-7; tentative D call: TRBD2 (6 bases). The sequence derives from a human donor in good health. The sequencing input was blood. CDR3 coding DNA: TGTGCCAGCAGCCCGGAGGGATCTGGGGCTTCCTACGAGCAGTACTTC. Translation: CASSPEGSGASYEQYF. The variable domain in full, completed from reference TRBV11-1 and TRBJ2-7, reads EAEVAQSPRYKITEKSQAVAFWCDPISGHATLYWYRQILGQGPELLVQFQDESVVDDSQLPKDRFSAERLKGVDSTLKIQPAELGDSAMYLCASSPEGSGASYEQYFGPGTRLTVT.